This passage covers 10 T cell receptor beta chains from one sample sequenced in a study of siplizumab effects on memory and regulatory T cells (dated by TCRdb to between 2018 and 2021). The library was generated by the immunoSEQ multiplex PCR assay. TCRdb re-hosts the immuneACCESS table, in-frame sequences only. Its copies lack some clones; in the studies checked, an unresolved V gene accounts for under half of them, and the cause for the rest is not known. The sample data list some 100,000 clones, and about 92% of these were observed just once. Clones ranked in the top ten supply around 0.68% of the sample. Sequenced input: Tregs sorted from blood. These receptors all come from a human donor in good health.

The rearrangement links TRBV7-3 to TRBJ2-5, with D possibly being TRBD1 (6 bases). Trimming took 5 bases from V and 5 from J, leaving 15 bases between them. The germline CDR1 and CDR2 sequences are SGHTA and FQGTGA. There are 14 residues in the CDR3. The CDR3 DNA follows: TGTGCCAGCAGCCCGGACAGCCGTCATGAGACCCAGTACTTC. Translation gives CASSPDSRHETQYF.

The V gene is TRBV18, the J gene TRBJ2-5; TRBD1 aligns across 7 bases. The CDR3 has 15 residues. The germline gives CDR1 KGHSH, CDR2 LQKENI. The trim removed 0 bases at V and 1 base at J, leaving 2 bases unmatched. CDR3 DNA: TGTGCCAGCTCACCACCGACAGGGATCCAAGAGACCCAGTACTTC. Amino acids: CASSPPTGIQETQYF.

The V gene is TRBV19, the J gene TRBJ2-1, with a possible D match to TRBD2 (5 bases). The CDR3 has 15 residues. CDR1 is LNHDA and CDR2 is SQIVND in the germline V gene (reference sequence). The V and J ends lost 6 bases and 6 bases respectively, with 18 bases between them. Here the CDR3 reads CASRNRSGKGNEQFF. The CDR3 DNA reads TGTGCCAGTAGAAATAGATCCGGGAAGGGCAATGAGCAGTTCTTC.

The count of this clone is one. The rearrangement links TRBV25-1 to TRBJ2-7; the match to TRBD2 covers 8 bases. The germline CDR1 and CDR2 sequences are MGHDK and SYGVNS. V trimming: 2 bases; J trimming: 4 bases; junction bases outside the gene matches: 10. The CDR3 has 16 residues. In DNA, the CDR3 is TGTGCCAGCAGTGAACCCGGGGTAGCGGGAACGTACGAGCAGTACTTC. It translates to CASSEPGVAGTYEQYF.

V is TRBV7-8 and J is TRBJ2-2; D call uncertain. Germline-derived CDR1 and CDR2 are SGHVS and FQNEAQ. Trimming removed 0 bases at V and 5 bases at J, with 4 bases between. The CDR3 has 13 residues. The chain's CDR3 is CASSLAQTGELFF. Here the CDR3 DNA reads TGTGCCAGCAGCTTAGCTCAAACCGGGGAGCTGTTTTTT.

This chain joins TRBV19 and TRBJ2-5; TRBD2 agrees at 9 bases. CDR1 and CDR2 (germline): LNHDA, SQIVND (reference sequence). The CDR3 extends over 15 amino acids. With 5 bases clipped from V and 2 bases from J, the junction kept 6 bases outside the gene matches. The CDR3 DNA reads as TGTGCCAGTAGTGCCCGGACTAGCGTTCAAGAGACCCAGTACTTC. It translates to CASSARTSVQETQYF.

This clone was seen more than once but under ten times. This chain connects TRBV27 to TRBJ2-7; possible D gene TRBD2, 6 bases. V was cut by 3 bases and J by 2 bases, with 11 bases left in between. Germline lookup yields CDR1 MNHEY and CDR2 SMNVEV (reference sequence). The CDR3 is 14 amino acids. In DNA, the CDR3 is TGTGCCAGCAGTTTGAAGGCGGGACCCTACGAGCAGTACTTC. It is translated as CASSLKAGPYEQYF.

This chain joins TRBV15 and TRBJ2-2; D is unresolved. The CDR3 spans 15 residues. The germline V gene encodes CDR1 LNHNV and CDR2 YYDKDF (reference sequence). The germline V and J ends were trimmed by 1 base and 5 bases, with 11 bases remaining between them. The CDR3 sequence is CATSRGSEKTGELFF. CDR3 nucleotide sequence: TGTGCCACCAGCAGAGGATCAGAAAAAACCGGGGAGCTGTTTTTT.

The J gene is TRBJ2-1, the V gene TRBV5-4; 8 nucleotides agree with TRBD1. With V trimmed by 4 bases and J by 6 bases, 6 bases remained unmatched. CDR1 SGHNT and CDR2 YYREEE come from the germline V gene (reference sequence). This CDR3 is 14 amino acids long. The CDR3 loop reads CASSQSTGVNEQFF. As DNA, the CDR3 is TGTGCCAGCAGCCAATCGACAGGGGTCAATGAGCAGTTCTTC.

The V call is TRBV4-1, the J call TRBJ2-1; D unresolved. The germline CDR1 and CDR2 sequences are MGHRA and YSYEKL. Trimming took 0 bases from V and 10 from J, leaving 16 bases between them. The CDR3 consists of 15 residues. The CDR3 DNA is TGCGCCAGCAGCCAAGATTGGAAGACTCTCGGGGAGCAGTTCTTC. This codes for CASSQDWKTLGEQFF.